The rows below give T cell receptor beta chains drawn from one sample of a study of chemoradiotherapy in HPV16-positive cancers. Here immunoSEQ multiplex PCR was the method, and the copy in TCRdb shows in-frame clones only, minus some. Of roughly 34,000 clones in the sample, 86% were seen once. The sample consisted of blood, taken from a patient who underwent chemoradiotherapy. The receptors originated from a human donor with HPV-associated anogenital cancer. Both conserved end residues are part of each CDR3. The D gene is left open where the match is weak. The size field is filled for only some rows; it gives once, few, many or a size class.

abundance: once; v_gene: TRBV5-4; j_gene: TRBJ2-5; d_gene: .; CDR3aa: CASSWTLQETQYF; CDR3nt: TGTGCCAGCAGCTGGACCCTGCAAGAGACCCAGTACTTC
abundance: .; v_gene: TRBV19; j_gene: TRBJ2-2; d_gene: .; CDR3aa: CAGRTALNTGELFF; CDR3nt: TGTGCCGGGCGGACAGCTTTAAACACCGGGGAGCTGTTTTTT
abundance: .; v_gene: TRBV7-9; j_gene: TRBJ2-1; d_gene: TRBD1; CDR3aa: CASSMTGSHEQFF; CDR3nt: TGTGCCAGCAGCATGACAGGGTCCCATGAGCAGTTCTTC
abundance: .; v_gene: TRBV10-1; j_gene: TRBJ2-2; d_gene: TRBD2; CDR3aa: CASSSGADTGELFF; CDR3nt: TGCGCCAGTAGTAGCGGGGCCGACACCGGGGAGCTGTTTTTT
abundance: once; v_gene: TRBV27; j_gene: TRBJ2-6; d_gene: .; CDR3aa: CASSFYPVISGANVLTF; CDR3nt: TGTGCCAGCAGTTTTTACCCGGTTATCTCTGGGGCCAACGTCCTGACTTTC
abundance: .; v_gene: TRBV7-2; j_gene: TRBJ2-7; d_gene: TRBD1; CDR3aa: CASSPGTVGYREQYF; CDR3nt: TGTGCCAGCAGCCCAGGGACAGTTGGGTATCGAGAGCAGTACTTC
abundance: .; v_gene: TRBV10-2; j_gene: TRBJ1-6; d_gene: .; CDR3aa: CASRPPGGSYNSPLHF; CDR3nt: TGCGCCAGCAGACCCCCAGGCGGCTCCTATAATTCACCCCTCCACTTT
abundance: .; v_gene: TRBV7-8; j_gene: TRBJ1-3; d_gene: TRBD1; CDR3aa: CASSLADRGLSGNTIYF; CDR3nt: TGTGCCAGCAGCTTAGCGGACAGGGGGCTATCTGGAAACACCATATATTTT
abundance: .; v_gene: TRBV7-2; j_gene: TRBJ1-1; d_gene: TRBD1; CDR3aa: CASRLRDSGSTEAFF; CDR3nt: TGTGCCAGCAGACTCCGGGACAGTGGGTCCACTGAAGCTTTCTTT
abundance: .; v_gene: TRBV19; j_gene: TRBJ1-5; d_gene: TRBD1; CDR3aa: CASSTAGQGTQPQHF; CDR3nt: TGTGCCAGTAGTACCGCGGGACAGGGGACTCAGCCCCAGCATTTT
abundance: .; v_gene: TRBV11-2; j_gene: TRBJ2-1; d_gene: .; CDR3aa: CASSLGSPSREQFF; CDR3nt: TGTGCCAGCAGCTTAGGTTCCCCCAGTCGCGAGCAGTTCTTC
abundance: .; v_gene: TRBV7-2; j_gene: TRBJ2-5; d_gene: TRBD2; CDR3aa: CASSFGLAGEGTQYF; CDR3nt: TGTGCCAGCAGCTTTGGACTAGCGGGGGAGGGGACCCAGTACTTC
abundance: .; v_gene: TRBV7-6; j_gene: TRBJ1-6; d_gene: .; CDR3aa: CASSLGSGGAHSPLHF; CDR3nt: TGTGCCAGCAGCTTAGGGTCGGGGGGAGCGCATTCACCCCTCCACTTT
abundance: .; v_gene: TRBV23-1; j_gene: TRBJ2-2; d_gene: .; CDR3aa: CASSQSEYLRPGELFF; CDR3nt: TGCGCCAGCAGTCAATCGGAATATTTACGTCCCGGGGAGCTGTTTTTT
abundance: .; v_gene: TRBV10-3; j_gene: TRBJ2-3; d_gene: .; CDR3aa: CAISESATGSTDTQYF; CDR3nt: TGTGCCATCAGTGAGTCAGCGACGGGGAGCACAGATACGCAGTATTTT
abundance: .; v_gene: TRBV28; j_gene: TRBJ1-2; d_gene: .; CDR3aa: CASSGPGANNYGYTF; CDR3nt: TGTGCCAGCAGTGGCCCAGGAGCCAATAACTATGGCTACACCTTC
abundance: .; v_gene: TRBV11-2; j_gene: TRBJ2-1; d_gene: .; CDR3aa: CASSLAPNGREEQFF; CDR3nt: TGTGCCAGCAGCTTAGCCCCCAATGGCAGGGAAGAGCAGTTCTTC
abundance: .; v_gene: TRBV6-6; j_gene: TRBJ2-7; d_gene: .; CDR3aa: CASSLSPHYEQYF; CDR3nt: TGTGCCAGCAGCCTATCCCCCCACTACGAGCAGTACTTC
abundance: few; v_gene: TRBV7-9; j_gene: TRBJ1-2; d_gene: .; CDR3aa: CASSTGGLIHGYTF; CDR3nt: TGTGCCAGCAGCACCGGGGGGCTGATCCATGGCTACACCTTC
abundance: few; v_gene: TRBV6-6; j_gene: TRBJ2-3; d_gene: .; CDR3aa: CASSPSHTDTQYF; CDR3nt: TGTGCCAGCAGCCCATCCCACACAGATACGCAGTATTTT
abundance: .; v_gene: TRBV5-1; j_gene: TRBJ1-3; d_gene: .; CDR3aa: CASTEGRAGNTIYF; CDR3nt: TGCGCCAGCACGGAGGGGCGAGCTGGAAACACCATATATTTT
abundance: .; v_gene: TRBV5-1; j_gene: TRBJ2-3; d_gene: TRBD1; CDR3aa: CASSFTGGRVDTQYF; CDR3nt: TGCGCCAGCAGCTTTACAGGGGGCAGAGTGGATACGCAGTATTTT
abundance: few; v_gene: TRBV19; j_gene: TRBJ1-3; d_gene: .; CDR3aa: CASSMRGPLSGNTIYF; CDR3nt: TGTGCCAGTAGTATGCGGGGTCCCCTTTCTGGAAACACCATATATTTT
abundance: .; v_gene: TRBV19; j_gene: TRBJ2-7; d_gene: .; CDR3aa: CASSIWASRDEQYF; CDR3nt: TGTGCCAGTAGTATCTGGGCTAGCCGCGACGAGCAGTACTTC
abundance: once; v_gene: TRBV7-9; j_gene: TRBJ1-2; d_gene: .; CDR3aa: CASSLFQGNGYTF; CDR3nt: TGTGCCAGCAGCTTGTTCCAGGGTAATGGCTACACCTTC
abundance: .; v_gene: TRBV19; j_gene: TRBJ2-1; d_gene: TRBD2; CDR3aa: CASSIGGLAGGYNEQFF; CDR3nt: TGTGCCAGTAGTATAGGGGGGCTGGCGGGGGGATACAATGAGCAGTTCTTC
abundance: .; v_gene: TRBV28; j_gene: TRBJ2-7; d_gene: .; CDR3aa: CASSFFGHGSYEQYF; CDR3nt: TGTGCCAGCAGTTTTTTCGGGCACGGGTCCTACGAGCAGTACTTC
abundance: .; v_gene: TRBV5-1; j_gene: TRBJ2-7; d_gene: TRBD1; CDR3aa: CASSGTGNSHEQYF; CDR3nt: TGCGCCAGCAGCGGGACAGGGAACTCCCACGAGCAGTACTTC
abundance: .; v_gene: TRBV5-8; j_gene: TRBJ2-7; d_gene: .; CDR3aa: CASSLARVGEQYF; CDR3nt: TGTGCCAGCAGCTTGGCTAGGGTCGGCGAGCAGTACTTC
abundance: .; v_gene: TRBV7-9; j_gene: TRBJ2-1; d_gene: TRBD2; CDR3aa: CASSLARGGSSYNEQFF; CDR3nt: TGTGCCAGCAGCTTAGCCCGCGGGGGGAGCTCCTACAATGAGCAGTTCTTC
abundance: .; v_gene: TRBV28; j_gene: TRBJ2-2; d_gene: .; CDR3aa: CASSSPGQSAPGELFF; CDR3nt: TGTGCCAGCAGCTCACCTGGACAATCGGCCCCCGGGGAGCTGTTTTTT
abundance: once; v_gene: TRBV20-1; j_gene: TRBJ2-1; d_gene: .; CDR3aa: CSAQTYNEQFF; CDR3nt: TGCAGTGCCCAGACTTACAATGAGCAGTTCTTC
abundance: .; v_gene: TRBV15; j_gene: TRBJ2-7; d_gene: .; CDR3aa: CATSRDLARGYEQYF; CDR3nt: TGTGCCACCAGCAGAGATCTTGCTAGGGGCTACGAGCAGTACTTC
abundance: .; v_gene: TRBV6-5; j_gene: TRBJ1-1; d_gene: .; CDR3aa: CASNGGGTEAFF; CDR3nt: TGTGCCAGCAATGGTGGGGGCACTGAAGCTTTCTTT
abundance: .; v_gene: TRBV5-6; j_gene: TRBJ1-5; d_gene: TRBD1; CDR3aa: CASSLGQGAQPQHF; CDR3nt: TGTGCCAGCAGCTTAGGACAGGGGGCCCAGCCCCAGCATTTT
abundance: .; v_gene: TRBV28; j_gene: TRBJ2-7; d_gene: .; CDR3aa: CASSSGGSRYEQYF; CDR3nt: TGTGCCAGCAGTTCGGGGGGCTCCAGATACGAGCAGTACTTC
abundance: .; v_gene: TRBV4-3; j_gene: TRBJ2-5; d_gene: .; CDR3aa: CASSQERGETQYF; CDR3nt: TGCGCCAGCAGCCAGGAGAGGGGAGAGACCCAGTACTTC
abundance: once; v_gene: TRBV5-1; j_gene: TRBJ2-1; d_gene: TRBD1; CDR3aa: CASSPGQNNEQFF; CDR3nt: TGCGCCAGCAGCCCGGGACAGAACAATGAGCAGTTCTTC
abundance: .; v_gene: TRBV27; j_gene: TRBJ1-4; d_gene: .; CDR3aa: CASSLYSGGGAEKLFF; CDR3nt: TGTGCCAGCAGTCTTTATTCTGGGGGTGGGGCTGAAAAACTGTTTTTT
abundance: .; v_gene: TRBV18; j_gene: TRBJ2-3; d_gene: TRBD1; CDR3aa: CASSPNRQGRTDTQYF; CDR3nt: TGTGCCAGCTCACCTAATAGACAGGGCCGCACAGATACGCAGTATTTT
abundance: .; v_gene: TRBV6-1; j_gene: TRBJ2-7; d_gene: .; CDR3aa: CASSGQAYEQYF; CDR3nt: TGTGCCAGCAGTGGGCAGGCTTACGAGCAGTACTTC
abundance: .; v_gene: TRBV19; j_gene: TRBJ2-2; d_gene: .; CDR3aa: CASSSTGNTGELFF; CDR3nt: TGTGCCAGTAGTTCGACAGGCAACACCGGGGAGCTGTTTTTT